These T cell receptor beta chains were read from a single sample in a study of blood T cell repertoires in COVID-19. Repertoires were generated with immunoSEQ multiplex PCR, while TCRdb's copy carries only in-frame clones and drops some. The data hold approximately 280,000 clones, with approximately 81% observed a single time. The sample taken for sequencing was PBMCs or T cells enriched from blood (not recorded which). These receptors came from a woman aged 45-65 years who had recovered from COVID-19. Both conserved end residues are part of each CDR3. The order of the fields is clone size, V gene, D gene, J gene, CDR3 DNA, CDR3 protein. A D gene is named only where the DNA matches it firmly. The listing skips clone size in some rows; elsewhere it reads once, few, many or a size class.

-	TRBV14	TRBD1	TRBJ1-2	TGTGCCAGCAGCCAAGAACTGGGGACAGATGGCTACACCTTC	CASSQELGTDGYTF
-	TRBV5-1	-	TRBJ1-2	TGCGCCAGCAGCTTGCCTCCCGCGGATGGCTACACCTTC	CASSLPPADGYTF
-	TRBV11-2	-	TRBJ2-5	TGTGCCAGCAGCTTCGGACACCGACAACAAGAGACCCAGTACTTC	CASSFGHRQQETQYF
-	TRBV6-5	-	TRBJ1-1	TGTGCCAGCCACAGGGCTGAAGCTTTCTTT	CASHRAEAFF
-	TRBV4-2	-	TRBJ1-4	TGTGCCAGCAGCCAACCACAGGGAAAACTGTTTTTT	CASSQPQGKLFF
-	TRBV28	TRBD1	TRBJ2-7	TGTGCCAGCAGTTTCGAGAGGGGGCGAAACGAGCAGTACTTC	CASSFERGRNEQYF
-	TRBV27	-	TRBJ1-6	TGTGCCAGCAGTCCCGGTTATAATTCACCCCTCCACTTT	CASSPGYNSPLHF
-	TRBV30	-	TRBJ2-1	TGTGCCTGGGACCCAGATAGACTCTACAATGAGCAGTTCTTC	CAWDPDRLYNEQFF
-	TRBV2	-	TRBJ1-2	TGTGCCAGAGAACAGAAACCCTCCTATGGCTACACCTTC	CAREQKPSYGYTF
few	TRBV12-3/TRBV12-4	TRBD2	TRBJ2-3	TGTGCCAGCAGTAACCCTCCGGGGGGGGAGCAGTATTTT	CASSNPPGGEQYF
-	TRBV5-1	TRBD1	TRBJ2-7	TGCGCCAGCAGCTTGGCCGGGACAGGGGTGAACGAGCAGTACTTC	CASSLAGTGVNEQYF
-	TRBV6-4	TRBD1	TRBJ1-1	TGTGCCAGCAGTGACTATCCGGGACAGGGTGAAGCTTTCTTT	CASSDYPGQGEAFF
-	TRBV29-1	-	TRBJ2-1	TGCAGCGCCGAAGGACACGCCAATGTCAATGAGCAGTTCTTC	CSAEGHANVNEQFF
-	TRBV25-1	TRBD1	TRBJ1-2	TGTGCCAGCAGTGACGGGACAGCCGTTAACTATGGCTACACCTTC	CASSDGTAVNYGYTF
-	TRBV18	TRBD1	TRBJ1-1	TGTGCCAGCTCACCAAGGACAGGGGGGAACACTGAAGCTTTCTTT	CASSPRTGGNTEAFF
-	TRBV27	TRBD1	TRBJ1-3	TGTGCCAGCAGTCCTACATACAGGGGAAGTAGGTCTGGAAACACCATATATTTT	CASSPTYRGSRSGNTIYF
-	TRBV6-1	-	TRBJ1-1	TGTGCCAGCAGTGAGGTTTTTGGGAGCACTGAAGCTTTCTTT	CASSEVFGSTEAFF
-	TRBV28	TRBD1	TRBJ1-6	TGTGCCAGCAGGGGACAGGAAGGTTCACCCCTCCACTTT	CASRGQEGSPLHF
-	TRBV28	-	TRBJ1-2	TGTGCCAGCAGTTTGCCTGATGGATCAGGGTCTTTTGGCTACACCTTC	CASSLPDGSGSFGYTF
-	TRBV6-5	TRBD1	TRBJ1-4	TGTGCCAGCAGGCCGGGACAGAATGAAAAACTGTTTTTT	CASRPGQNEKLFF
-	TRBV6-2/TRBV6-3	TRBD2	TRBJ2-1	TGTGCCAGCAGCTCACTAGCGGGAGGTGAAGGCGCCAATGAGCAGTTCTTC	CASSSLAGGEGANEQFF
-	TRBV5-1	TRBD1	TRBJ2-4	TGCGCCAGCAGCTTATCCCCGGGACAGGGAGCAGCCAAAAACATTCAGTACTTC	CASSLSPGQGAAKNIQYF
-	TRBV19	-	TRBJ1-2	TGTGCCAGTAGTACCGCCGACAGCGCGGTCAACTTC	CASSTADSAVNF
-	TRBV3-1/TRBV3-2	-	TRBJ2-1	TGTGCCAGCAGCCAAGATTCGCTAGCGCCATACTTCTTC	CASSQDSLAPYFF
once	TRBV7-9	-	TRBJ2-7	TGTGCCAGCAGCCCCCTTGGCCTTCCCCCCTACGAGCAGTACTTC	CASSPLGLPPYEQYF
-	TRBV18	TRBD1	TRBJ1-2	TGTGCCAGCTCACCACTCCAGGACAGGCCGGCCCTTGGCTACACCTTC	CASSPLQDRPALGYTF
-	TRBV9	-	TRBJ2-5	TGTGCCAGCAGCGTAGGCATCGCACGGGAGACCCAGTACTTC	CASSVGIARETQYF
-	TRBV7-2	-	TRBJ1-4	TGTGCCAGCAGCTTAGGAGGTCGGAGTAATGAAAAACTGTTTTTT	CASSLGGRSNEKLFF
once	TRBV6-5	-	TRBJ2-2	TGTGCCAGCATGACTCGACGGGGCACCGGGGAGCTGTTTTTT	CASMTRRGTGELFF
-	TRBV28	-	TRBJ1-3	TGTGCCAGCGGCCCGGGGGGGAGGGGACGTGGAAACACCATATATTTT	CASGPGGRGRGNTIYF
-	TRBV4-1	TRBD2	TRBJ2-1	TGCGCCAGCAGCCAAGATCTGGCTAGCGGGAATAATGAGCAGTTCTTC	CASSQDLASGNNEQFF
-	TRBV2	-	TRBJ2-3	TGTGCCAGCACCCGAGGCGGGGCTAGCACAGATACGCAGTATTTT	CASTRGGASTDTQYF